This T cell receptor beta chain was identified in a study of blood T cell repertoires in COVID-19. CDR3 size: 14 residues. V lost 7 bases and J 6 bases, leaving 20 bases between the germline ends. Germline V gene lookup returns CDR1 SGDLS and CDR2 YYNGEE. Data came from immunoSEQ multiplex PCR; TCRdb stores just in-frame clones and leaves some out. The sample comprises approximately 220,000 clones, roughly 84% of which are singletons, and over 2.5% rests with the top ten. The sample consisted of peripheral blood. The chain carries TRBV9 and TRBJ2-7, with a possible D match to TRBD2 (6 bases). The clonotype originates from a woman between 25 and 40 years old who had recovered from COVID-19. The CDR3 here is CASASYEGLAEQYF. In nucleotides, the CDR3 is TGTGCCAGCGCCTCTTACGAGGGACTCGCCGAGCAGTACTTC.